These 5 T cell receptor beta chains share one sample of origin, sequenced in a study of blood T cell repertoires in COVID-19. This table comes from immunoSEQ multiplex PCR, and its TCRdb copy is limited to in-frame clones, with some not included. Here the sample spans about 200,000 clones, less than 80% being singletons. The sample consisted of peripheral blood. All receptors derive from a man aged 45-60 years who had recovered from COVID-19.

The CDR3 DNA is TGTGCCAGCAGCCCTCTTAGCGGGACCTACGAGCAGTACTTC. This translates into CASSPLSGTYEQYF. The chain recombines TRBV7-9 with TRBJ2-7; TRBD2 aligns across 8 bases. V was clipped by 5 bases and J by 2 bases; unmatched bases: 5. The CDR3 extends over 14 amino acids. The V gene's germline CDR1 is SEHNR and CDR2 FQNEAQ (reference sequence).

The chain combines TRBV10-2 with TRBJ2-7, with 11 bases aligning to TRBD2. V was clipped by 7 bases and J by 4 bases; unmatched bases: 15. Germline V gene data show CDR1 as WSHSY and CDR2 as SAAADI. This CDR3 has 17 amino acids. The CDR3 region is CASTWTSGHLPHYEQYF. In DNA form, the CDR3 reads TGCGCCAGCACCTGGACTAGCGGGCATCTTCCACATTACGAGCAGTACTTC.

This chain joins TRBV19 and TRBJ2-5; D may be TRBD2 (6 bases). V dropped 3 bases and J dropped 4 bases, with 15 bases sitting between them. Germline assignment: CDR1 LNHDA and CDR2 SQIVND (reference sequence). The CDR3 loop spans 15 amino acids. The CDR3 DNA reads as TGTGCCAGTAGTATGGGGCGGGGAGTTGTAGAGACCCAGTACTTC. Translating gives CASSMGRGVVETQYF.

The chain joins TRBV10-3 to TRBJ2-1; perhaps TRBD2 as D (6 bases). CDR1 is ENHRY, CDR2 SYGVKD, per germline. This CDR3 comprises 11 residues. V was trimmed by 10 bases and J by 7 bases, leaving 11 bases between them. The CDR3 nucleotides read TGTGCCACCTACAGCGGGAATGAGCAGTTCTTC. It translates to CATYSGNEQFF.

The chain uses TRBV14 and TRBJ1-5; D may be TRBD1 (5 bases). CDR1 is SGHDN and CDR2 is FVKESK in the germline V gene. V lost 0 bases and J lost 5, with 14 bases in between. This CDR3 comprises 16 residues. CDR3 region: CASSQDSRGYYQPQHF. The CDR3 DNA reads TGTGCCAGCAGCCAAGATTCAAGGGGATATTATCAGCCCCAGCATTTT.